These 22 T cell receptor beta chains were sequenced from one sample in a study of Graves' ophthalmopathy and Graves' hyperthyroidism. RNA transcripts served as template for amplifying TCR beta CDR3 sequences. The authors performed first-round RT-PCR with HTBI primers and then a second-round multiplex PCR. One entry per CDR3 protein, called by TCRdb with MiXCR from the multiplex PCR reads. The table shows tens of thousands of distinct CDR3 sequences, with roughly half occurring only once. Sequences were obtained from peripheral blood. The receptor source for this set is an adult man with Graves' ophthalmopathy.

This clonotype was picked up many times. The chain couples TRBV9 to TRBJ2-1; the D is unclear. This CDR3 spans 15 amino acids. Germline values: CDR1 SGDLS, CDR2 YYNGEE. V was pared by 3 bases and J by 0 bases, with 10 bases between. The CDR3 sequence: CASSGRESSYNEQFF. The CDR3 region has the DNA TGTGCCAGCAGCGGTCGAGAGAGCTCCTACAATGAGCAGTTCTTC.

The rearrangement uses TRBV19 and TRBJ1-4, with D uncertain. Germline assignment: CDR1 LNHDA and CDR2 SQIVND (reference sequence). CDR3 length: 12 amino acids. Trimming removed 7 bases from V and 6 bases from J, with 9 bases in between. CDR3 DNA sequence: TGTGCCAGTAAGAGGGTTGATGAAAAACTGTTTTTT. Translating it yields CASKRVDEKLFF.

Remarks on this clonotype: Germline is not matched at one junction end, which may reflect a read error. The chain uses TRBV7-2 and TRBJ2-7; D call uncertain. This CDR3 has 12 amino acids. From germline, CDR1 is SGHTA and CDR2 FQGNSA. The CDR3: CVSSYGTYEQYF. The CDR3 coding sequence is TGTGTCAGCAGCTATGGGACCTACGAGCAGTACTTC.

V and J are TRBV5-1 and TRBJ2-2; the match to TRBD2 covers 8 bases. The CDR3 has 18 residues. V trimming: 2 bases; J trimming: 0 bases; junction bases outside the gene matches: 9. Per germline, CDR1 SGHRS and CDR2 YFSETQ. In nucleotides, the CDR3 is TGCGCCAGCAGCTTCGGGATCCGGGAGGGCGCGAACACCGGGGAGCTGTTTTTT. Its translation is CASSFGIREGANTGELFF.

CDR3 protein: CASSRKPDPNEKLFF. CDR3 DNA sequence: TGTGCCAGTAGTAGGAAACCGGACCCTAATGAAAAACTGTTTTTT. The chain uses TRBV19 and TRBJ1-4; D not certain. This CDR3 comprises 15 residues. Per germline, CDR1 LNHDA and CDR2 SQIVND (reference sequence). V lost 4 bases and J 3 bases, leaving 12 bases between the germline ends.

At least ten counts were recorded for this clonotype. This sequence joins TRBV2 and TRBJ1-1; D perhaps matches TRBD1 (5 bases). Germline V gene data show CDR1 as SNHLY and CDR2 as FYNNEI. The CDR3 is made up of 13 amino acids. V was shortened by 6 bases and J by 4 bases, with 12 bases between the two germline ends. CDR3 protein: CASRRDGGTEAFF. Written as DNA, the CDR3 is TGTGCCAGCAGACGCGACGGGGGCACTGAAGCTTTCTTT.

Relative to its sample, this clonotype is medium-sized (0.01 to 0.1%). The chain couples TRBV2 to TRBJ1-2, with unresolved D. This CDR3 is built from 14 residues. CDR1 SNHLY and CDR2 FYNNEI come from the germline V gene. The V end was cut by 0 bases, the J end by 4 bases, with 9 bases between. CDR3 protein: CASSEARGSYGYTF. DNA for the CDR3: TGTGCCAGCAGTGAAGCCAGAGGCAGCTATGGCTACACCTTC.

Points on this clonotype: At one boundary the junction diverges from the germline segment, which might be a read error. The V gene is TRBV6-1, the J gene TRBJ1-1; D is ambiguous. The CDR3 has 13 residues. Looked up from germline, CDR1 is MNHNS and CDR2 is SASEGT. The CDR3 spells CASIVRIDTEASF. The CDR3 nucleotides read TGTGCCAGCATTGTTCGGATAGACACTGAAGCTTCCTTT.

The chain uses TRBV19 and TRBJ2-7; TRBD1 matches at 7 bases. CDR3 size: 13 residues. In germline, CDR1 is LNHDA, CDR2 SQIVND (reference sequence). V shed 4 bases, J shed 3 bases, and the junction held 3 bases outside the gene matches. The CDR3 reads CASSNHRGYEQYF. The DNA for the CDR3 is TGTGCCAGTAGTAACCACAGGGGCTACGAGCAGTACTTC. Complete variable domain (other parts from reference TRBV19 and TRBJ2-7): DGGITQSPKYLFRKEGQNVTLSCEQNLNHDAMYWYRQDPGQGLRLIYYSQIVNDFQKGDIAEGYSVSREKKESFPLTVTSAQKNPTAFYLCASSNHRGYEQYFGPGTRLTVT.

The rearrangement uses TRBV3-1 and TRBJ1-1; D unresolved. The CDR3 is 15 amino acids. V lost 5 bases, J lost 3 bases, and 16 bases lay in between. The germline V gene encodes CDR1 LGHDT and CDR2 YNNKEL (reference sequence). The CDR3 DNA reads TGTGCCAGCAGCTCCCGTTGGAGGGTTTACACTGAAGCTTTCTTT. The encoded protein is CASSSRWRVYTEAFF.

This clonotype was observed many times. The gene calls are TRBV5-1 and TRBJ2-7; the match to TRBD1 covers 7 bases. Losses at the gene ends were 0 bases for V and 2 bases for J; bases not matched to a gene: 8. The CDR3 contains 16 residues. Germline V gene sequence: CDR1 SGHRS, CDR2 YFSETQ. The CDR3 region has the DNA TGCGCCAGCAGCTTGGAAACAGGGGATGGAGCCTACGAGCAGTACTTC. Amino acid sequence: CASSLETGDGAYEQYF.

The table lists this clonotype with a few counts. The chain carries TRBV15 and TRBJ2-7; D unclear. Trimming pared 2 bases from V and 5 bases from J, leaving 7 bases between. This CDR3 contains 12 residues. The germline V gene encodes CDR1 LNHNV and CDR2 YYDKDF (reference sequence). As DNA, the CDR3 is TGTGCCACCAGCAGATCGGAAAACGAGCAGTACTTC. Its protein product is CATSRSENEQYF.

On this clonotype: A junction boundary mismatches the germline segment, possibly from a read error. The chain joins TRBV7-3 to TRBJ2-7, with unresolved D. CDR3 length: 12 amino acids. Looked up from germline, CDR1 is SGHTA and CDR2 is FQGTGA. The CDR3 reads CASSLTGGEQYF. CDR3 nucleotide sequence: TGTGCCAGCAGCCTAACGGGTGGCGAGCAGTACTTC. Together with reference TRBV7-3 and TRBJ2-7, the CDR3 gives the full variable domain: GAGVSQTPSNKVTEKGKYVELRCDPISGHTALYWYRQSLGQGPEFLIYFQGTGAADDSGLPNDRFFAVRPEGSVSTLKIQRTERGDSAVYLCASSLTGGEQYFGPGTRLTVT.

This clonotype has ten or more counts. The gene calls are TRBV4-3 and TRBJ1-2; D unresolved. V was cut by 3 bases and J by 1 base, with 15 bases left in between. This CDR3 spans 16 amino acids. Germline V lookup: CDR1 LGHNA, CDR2 YSLEER. CDR3 region: CASSQAGRLNNYGYTF. The CDR3 coding sequence is TGCGCCAGCAGCCAGGCAGGCCGTCTTAATAACTATGGCTACACCTTC.

At least ten counts were recorded for this clonotype. The chain carries TRBV20-1 and TRBJ1-1; 9 nucleotides line up with TRBD1. Trimming at V came to 5 bases and at J to 4 bases, leaving 5 bases not matched to a gene. This CDR3 is 13 amino acids long. CDR1 is DFQATT and CDR2 is SNEGSKA in the germline V gene (reference sequence). The CDR3 spells CSAEQGAVTEAFF. The CDR3 coding sequence is TGCAGTGCTGAACAGGGGGCGGTCACTGAAGCTTTCTTT.

The rearrangement uses TRBV7-6 and TRBJ1-1; D is undetermined. CDR3 length: 13 amino acids. The germline V gene encodes CDR1 SGHVS and CDR2 FNYEAQ. V lost 2 bases to trimming and J lost 7 bases, with 11 bases between them. For the CDR3, the DNA is TGTGCCAGCAGCTTAAGTAGAGGTGGTGAAGCTTTCTTT. The encoded protein is CASSLSRGGEAFF.

In nucleotides, the CDR3 is TGTGCCAGCAGCTCCGGGACAGGGGATGTTGGGGTTTATGGCTACACCTTC. Its protein product is CASSSGTGDVGVYGYTF. The chain recombines TRBV7-9 with TRBJ1-2; 10 positions match TRBD1. This CDR3 contains 17 residues. Germline CDR1 reads SEHNR; CDR2 reads FQNEAQ (reference sequence). V was clipped by 4 bases and J by 5 bases; unmatched bases: 13.

This clonotype is judged medium-sized (0.01 to 0.1%). The chain recombines TRBV7-2 with TRBJ2-1; 10 bases align to TRBD2. V shed 4 bases, J shed 7 bases, and the junction held 7 bases outside the gene matches. CDR3 length: 15 amino acids. Germline lookup yields CDR1 SGHTA and CDR2 FQGNSA. The CDR3 DNA sequence: TGTGCCAGCAGCTGGACGAGCGGGGGGGCGAATGAGCAGTTCTTC. It encodes CASSWTSGGANEQFF.

The chain is built from TRBV6-1 and TRBJ2-3, with 9 positions matching TRBD1. The germline V gene has CDR1 MNHNS and CDR2 SASEGT. The junction had 8 bases not matched to a gene; V was cut back by 6 bases and J by 7 bases. There are 14 residues in the CDR3. CDR3 DNA: TGTGCCAGCAGGGGACAGGGAGGGTCATATACGCAGTATTTT. This translates into CASRGQGGSYTQYF.

V gene TRBV18 combines with J gene TRBJ1-1; 7 positions agree with TRBD1. Germline lookup yields CDR1 KGHSH and CDR2 LQKENI. The J segment lost 3 bases and the V segment lost 4 bases, leaving 5 bases of the junction unmatched. This CDR3 is built from 14 residues. In DNA form, the CDR3 reads TGTGCCAGCTCACTTCGGACAGGCGACACTGAAGCTTTCTTT. Amino acids: CASSLRTGDTEAFF.

The rearrangement links TRBV2 to TRBJ1-1, with D possibly being TRBD1 (6 bases). CDR3 length: 13 amino acids. Trimming stripped 6 bases from V and 7 bases from J, with 15 bases between. Germline CDR1 reads SNHLY; CDR2 reads FYNNEI. The CDR3 spells CASSQGRYNEAFF. DNA of the CDR3: TGTGCCAGCAGCCAGGGGAGATATAATGAAGCTTTCTTT. Full variable domain (rest looked up from reference TRBV2 and TRBJ1-1): EPEVTQTPSHQVTQMGQEVILRCVPISNHLYFYWYRQILGQKVEFLVSFYNNEISEKSEIFDDQFSVERPDGSNFTLKIRSTKLEDSAMYFCASSQGRYNEAFFGQGTRLTVV.

On this clonotype itself: The final CDR3 position lacks the conserved phenylalanine or tryptophan, pointing to a likely read error. The chain combines TRBV19 with TRBJ1-3, with no clear D. The germline CDR1 and CDR2 sequences are LNHDA and SQIVND (reference sequence). V dropped 6 bases and J dropped 4 bases, with 16 bases sitting between them. The CDR3 runs 15 residues. The CDR3 DNA reads TGTGCCAGTAGATCCCGCACGGGGTACGGAAACACCATATATCTT. This translates into CASRSRTGYGNTIYL.